The 7 T cell receptor beta chains given below trace back to one sample, sequenced in a study of blood T cell repertoires in COVID-19. The table came from immunoSEQ multiplex PCR; TCRdb's copy has only in-frame clones and leaves some out. The sample holds about 98,000 clones, about 78% seen once. The sequencing sample was made of peripheral blood. The receptors here all came from a man between 60 and 75 years old with active or convalescent COVID-19.

The chain carries TRBV7-2 and TRBJ2-7, with a weak D call TRBD2 (5 bases). V lost 1 base, J lost 4 bases, and 8 bases lay in between. The CDR3 contains 13 residues. The V gene's germline CDR1 is SGHTA and CDR2 FQGNSA. CDR3 residues: CASSLDWRYEQYV. CDR3 coding DNA: TGTGCCAGCAGCTTAGACTGGAGGTACGAGCAGTACGTC.

CDR3: CASSLGLAGGEETQYF. DNA of the CDR3: TGTGCCAGCAGCCTTGGACTAGCGGGGGGGGAAGAGACCCAGTACTTC. The chain uses TRBV3-1 (or the pseudogene TRBV3-2) and TRBJ2-5, with TRBD2 matching over 15 bases. From germline, CDR1 is LGHDT and CDR2 YNNKEL (reference sequence). V dropped 4 bases and J dropped 3; count of bases not matched to a gene: 3. The CDR3 is 16 residues long.

The chain links TRBV19 to TRBJ2-7, with no clear D. Trimming removed 5 bases from V and 0 bases from J, with 14 bases in between. The CDR3 is 15 amino acids. Per germline, CDR1 LNHDA and CDR2 SQIVND (reference sequence). In DNA form, the CDR3 reads TGTGCCAGTAGTTGGCAGGTACACGACTCCTACGAGCAGTACTTC. It encodes CASSWQVHDSYEQYF.

This chain uses TRBV6-5 with TRBJ1-1; tentatively, D is TRBD1 (6 bases). The germline V and J ends were trimmed by 10 bases and 7 bases, with 22 bases remaining between them. From germline, CDR1 is MNHEY and CDR2 SVGAGI. The CDR3 runs 14 residues. The CDR3 spells CAIRGGEPYSEAFF. CDR3 DNA: TGTGCCATAAGAGGGGGGGAACCCTACAGTGAAGCTTTCTTT.

V is TRBV30 and J is TRBJ1-2, with D tentatively TRBD1 (6 bases). Germline V CDR1 and CDR2: GTSNPN, SVGIG (reference sequence). V lost 7 bases to trimming and J lost 4 bases, with 13 bases between them. The CDR3 has 12 amino acids. The CDR3 protein is CALQGRGYGYTF. Written as DNA, the CDR3 is TGTGCCTTACAGGGACGGGGCTATGGCTACACCTTC. The whole variable domain, filled in from reference TRBV30 and TRBJ1-2, reads SQTIHQWPATLVQPVGSPLSLECTVEGTSNPNLYWYRQAAGRGLQLLFYSVGIGQISSEVPQNLSASRPQDRQFILSSKKLLLSDSGFYLCALQGRGYGYTFGSGTRLTVV.

The chain carries TRBV11-3 and TRBJ2-1; D possibly corresponds to TRBD1 (5 bases). The V end was cut by 6 bases, the J end by 5 bases, with 14 bases between. The length of the CDR3 is 14 residues. CDR1 is SGHNT, CDR2 YENEEA, per germline. The CDR3 reads CASSGAALNNEQFF. The CDR3 DNA reads TGTGCCAGCAGTGGGGCGGCCTTAAACAATGAGCAGTTCTTC.

The chain links TRBV5-1 to TRBJ2-7; D gene uncertain. The V gene's germline CDR1 is SGHRS and CDR2 YFSETQ. Trimming removed 7 bases at V and 3 bases at J, with 2 bases between. The CDR3 is 9 residues long. As DNA, the CDR3 is TGCGCCAGCTACTACGAGCAGTACGTC. Amino acid sequence: CASYYEQYV.